The 8 T cell receptor beta chains in this list originate from one sample, sequenced in a study of blood T cell repertoires in COVID-19. Clones were sequenced by immunoSEQ multiplex PCR, and TCRdb holds only the in-frame ones, with some missing. The table includes tens of thousands of clones, around 89% detected once. Input material: PBMCs or T cells enriched from blood (not recorded which). The source of these receptors is a woman in her thirties or forties who had recovered from COVID-19.

The genes are TRBV10-1 and TRBJ2-7, with TRBD2 matching 13 bases. The germline gives CDR1 WNHNN, CDR2 SYGVQD (reference sequence). CDR3 length: 15 amino acids. Unmatched junction bases numbered 9, after V lost 9 bases and J lost 4 bases. The CDR3 nucleotides read TGCGCCAGTAGCCCGGGACTAGCGGGACCTTACGAGCAGTACTTC. Translating gives CASSPGLAGPYEQYF.

In DNA form, the CDR3 reads TGTGCCAGCAGGACAGGGTTTAACACTGAAGCTTTCTTT. Amino acid sequence: CASRTGFNTEAFF. The J gene is TRBJ1-1, the V gene TRBV6-4, with TRBD1 identical over 7 bases. This CDR3 spans 13 amino acids. Germline CDR1 MRHNA, CDR2 SNTAGT. After removal of 6 bases from V and 2 bases from J, the junction contained 3 bases not matched to a gene.

This sequence joins TRBV5-1 and TRBJ2-7; tentative D call: TRBD1 (6 bases). The CDR3 has 18 residues. V was clipped by 0 bases and J by 3 bases, with 22 bases between them. CDR1 and CDR2 (germline): SGHRS, YFSETQ. The CDR3 sequence is CASSLALGTRGIDYEQYF. For the CDR3, the DNA is TGCGCCAGCAGCTTGGCTCTGGGGACAAGGGGAATCGACTACGAGCAGTACTTC.

The rearrangement joins TRBV6-1 to TRBJ1-5; 8 nucleotides agree with TRBD1. The trim removed 2 bases at V and 7 bases at J, leaving 7 bases unmatched. Germline V CDR1 and CDR2: MNHNS, SASEGT. This CDR3 region has 15 residues. The CDR3 loop is CASSESAGGGQPQHF. The CDR3 nucleotides are TGTGCCAGCAGTGAATCGGCAGGGGGCGGACAGCCCCAGCATTTT.

The chain employs TRBV9 and TRBJ1-1; D is possibly TRBD1 (5 bases). Trimming took off 0 bases at V and 1 base at J, with 10 bases between the two ends. The CDR3 runs to 15 residues. Germline V gene data show CDR1 as SGDLS and CDR2 as YYNGEE. In nucleotides, the CDR3 is TGTGCCAGCAGCGTAGATGTGGGGGGGAACACTGAAGCTTTCTTT. It specifies CASSVDVGGNTEAFF.

CDR3 coding DNA: TGTGCCAGCAGCCCCCTCCTTGGGCAGGATCAGCCCCAGCATTTT. The encoded protein is CASSPLLGQDQPQHF. The chain carries TRBV3-1 (or the pseudogene TRBV3-2) and TRBJ1-5, with D uncertain. Trimming took 4 bases from V and 5 from J, leaving 15 bases between them. There are 15 residues in the CDR3. Germline assignment: CDR1 LGHDT and CDR2 YNNKEL (reference sequence).

The rearrangement joins TRBV5-1 to TRBJ1-1; 7 bases match TRBD1. The CDR3 sequence is 15 residues long. Looked up from germline, CDR1 is SGHRS and CDR2 is YFSETQ. Losses at the gene ends were 5 bases for V and 0 bases for J; bases not matched to a gene: 7. DNA for the CDR3: TGCGCCAGCAGTCGTTTGGGACAGATGAACACTGAAGCTTTCTTT. Translation gives CASSRLGQMNTEAFF. Full variable domain (remainder filled in from reference TRBV5-1 and TRBJ1-1): KAGVTQTPRYLIKTRGQQVTLSCSPISGHRSVSWYQQTPGQGLQFLFEYFSETQRNKGNFPGRFSGRQFSNSRSEMNVSTLELGDSALYLCASSRLGQMNTEAFFGQGTRLTVV.

This clone was seen a single time. The V and J genes are TRBV11-3 and TRBJ1-4, with 8 bases aligning to TRBD1. Unmatched junction bases numbered 5, after V lost 6 bases and J lost 5 bases. Germline CDR1 reads SGHNT; CDR2 reads YENEEA. The CDR3 loop spans 14 amino acids. The CDR3 DNA follows: TGTGCCAGCAGTCATCGGACAGGGAATGAAAAACTGTTTTTT. As protein: CASSHRTGNEKLFF.